The 15 T cell receptor beta chains given below trace back to one sample, sequenced in a study of cytomegalovirus exposure and HLA in healthy donors. PCR primers comprised 60 Vbeta and 13 Jbeta primers. Profiled with immunoSEQ multiplex PCR; TCRdb holds only in-frame clones, not every one. The sample holds 160,000 or so clones, roughly 75% seen once. Input material: PBMCs. All receptors come from a middle-aged man in good health and CMV-seronegative.

The J gene is TRBJ1-2, the V gene TRBV9; TRBD1 matches at 8 bases. CDR3 length: 15 residues. V lost 4 bases, J lost 4 bases, and 9 bases stayed unmatched. CDR1 SGDLS and CDR2 YYNGEE come from the germline V gene. DNA for the CDR3: TGTGCCAGCAGCCCACGACAGGGGATCGGCTATGGCTACACCTTC. This gives the protein CASSPRQGIGYGYTF.

This clone was detected only once. The gene calls are TRBV5-4 and TRBJ1-3; D gene ambiguous. CDR3 length equals 16 residues. V was cut by 3 bases and J by 0 bases, with 13 bases left in between. CDR1 and CDR2 (germline): SGHNT, YYREEE (reference sequence). This CDR3 is CASSSRRQVSGNTIYF. The CDR3 coding sequence is TGTGCCAGCAGCTCGCGAAGACAAGTCTCTGGAAACACCATATATTTT.

The chain recombines TRBV12-5 with TRBJ1-4; 7 nucleotides align to TRBD1. This CDR3 has 16 residues. Germline CDR1 is LGHNT and CDR2 is FRNRAP. The J segment lost 4 bases and the V segment lost 4 bases, leaving 9 bases of the junction unmatched. The CDR3 bases are TGTGCTAGTGGTTATTGGGCGGGACAGCATAATGAAAAACTGTTTTTT. It is translated as CASGYWAGQHNEKLFF.

This chain uses TRBV19 with TRBJ2-6; a possible D gene is TRBD2 (6 bases). This CDR3 is 17 amino acids long. Trimming stripped 3 bases from V and 4 bases from J, with 16 bases between. Germline lookup yields CDR1 LNHDA and CDR2 SQIVND (reference sequence). The CDR3 here is CASSIGSPGGGANVLTF. Written as DNA, the CDR3 is TGTGCCAGTAGTATCGGCAGCCCCGGAGGGGGGGCCAACGTCCTGACTTTC. Complete variable domain (other parts from reference TRBV19 and TRBJ2-6): DGGITQSPKYLFRKEGQNVTLSCEQNLNHDAMYWYRQDPGQGLRLIYYSQIVNDFQKGDIAEGYSVSREKKESFPLTVTSAQKNPTAFYLCASSIGSPGGGANVLTFGAGSRLTVL.

Remarks on this clone: Other DNA sequences from this sample encode an identical CDR3 as well. The rearrangement joins TRBV7-3 to TRBJ1-1; TRBD1 might be the D (6 bases). Germline V CDR1 and CDR2: SGHTA, FQGTGA. The CDR3 is 13 amino acids. With 4 bases removed from V and 2 bases from J, the gap between germline ends came to 8 bases. For the CDR3, the DNA is TGTGCCAGCAGCTCACAGGGCAACACTGAAGCTTTCTTT. Translated, it gives CASSSQGNTEAFF.

The chain is built from TRBV7-8 and TRBJ1-1; a possible D gene is TRBD1 (5 bases). The CDR3 runs 14 residues. Germline V gene data show CDR1 as SGHVS and CDR2 as FQNEAQ. V was shortened by 2 bases and J by 1 base, with 8 bases between the two germline ends. The CDR3, as DNA: TGTGCCAGCAGCTTACCCGACAGGAACACTGAAGCTTTCTTT. It translates to CASSLPDRNTEAFF.

This clone was detected only a few times. The V and J genes are TRBV25-1 and TRBJ2-3; 9 nucleotides match TRBD2. The CDR3 sequence is 15 residues long. With V trimmed by 3 bases and J by 2 bases, 3 bases remained unmatched. Germline V lookup: CDR1 MGHDK, CDR2 SYGVNS. In DNA form, the CDR3 reads TGTGCCAGCAGTGATAGCGGGAGCTTCACAGATACGCAGTATTTT. Its protein product is CASSDSGSFTDTQYF.

The chain is built from TRBV10-3 and TRBJ2-7; 10 nucleotides line up with TRBD2. Germline assignment: CDR1 ENHRY and CDR2 SYGVKD. The CDR3 has 16 residues. J was trimmed by 1 base and V by 7 bases; bases with no gene match: 10. As DNA, the CDR3 is TGTGCCATCAAAGGTACTAGCGGGATCCCTTCCTACGAGCAGTACTTC. Protein: CAIKGTSGIPSYEQYF.

This sequence joins TRBV30 and TRBJ1-4; 11 bases match TRBD1. Germline V gene lookup returns CDR1 GTSNPN and CDR2 SVGIG (reference sequence). With V trimmed by 8 bases and J by 8 bases, 10 bases remained unmatched. This CDR3 has 14 residues. This CDR3 is CALTGRDRGEKLFF. The CDR3 DNA reads TGTGCCCTAACGGGGCGGGACAGGGGGGAAAAACTGTTTTTT.

The chain uses TRBV2 and TRBJ2-5; 7 bases align to TRBD2. CDR3 length: 14 residues. Per germline, CDR1 SNHLY and CDR2 FYNNEI. V shed 7 bases, J shed 3 bases, and the junction held 8 bases outside the gene matches. CDR3 nucleotide sequence: TGTGCCAGCATGGGGAGGGGTTGGGAAGAGACCCAGTACTTC. Protein sequence: CASMGRGWEETQYF.

The V call is TRBV29-1, the J call TRBJ1-2, with D tentatively TRBD1 (5 bases). Trimming stripped 1 base from V and 8 bases from J, with 17 bases between. The germline gives CDR1 SQVTM, CDR2 ANQGSEA. The CDR3 sequence is 14 residues long. CDR3 nucleotide sequence: TGCAGCGTTGAAGTAAGCTCAGGGTTTGGGGGCTACACCTTC. It translates to CSVEVSSGFGGYTF.

The genes are TRBV12-5 and TRBJ1-1, with 12 bases lining up with TRBD1. J gave up 7 bases and V 3 bases, and 9 bases lay outside the gene matches. This CDR3 comprises 16 residues. Germline-derived CDR1 and CDR2 are LGHNT and FRNRAP. CDR3 sequence reads: CASGFTSGQGAVEAFF. DNA for the CDR3: TGTGCTAGTGGTTTTACTTCGGGACAGGGGGCGGTTGAAGCTTTCTTT. The whole variable domain, remainder taken from reference TRBV12-5 and TRBJ1-1, is DARVTQTPRHKVTEMGQEVTMRCQPILGHNTVFWYRQTMMQGLELLAYFRNRAPLDDSGMPKDRFSAEMPDATLATLKIQPSEPRDSAVYFCASGFTSGQGAVEAFFGQGTRLTVV.

The chain is built from TRBV5-1 and TRBJ2-1; 10 bases agree with TRBD1. The CDR3 has 14 amino acids. Germline loops: CDR1 SGHRS, CDR2 YFSETQ. V trimming: 3 bases; J trimming: 8 bases; junction bases outside the gene matches: 5. DNA for the CDR3: TGCGCCAGCAGCTCGGACAGGGGGTTCCATGAGCAGTTCTTC. Its translation is CASSSDRGFHEQFF.

This clone was recorded a few times. The J gene is TRBJ2-7, the V gene TRBV1; TRBD1 is the table's D call and was not checked against the DNA. TRBV1 is marked as a pseudogene. CDR3 size: 15 residues. The CDR3 DNA sequence: TGCACCAGCAGCCCAGGGGGCTGGGGTACGGTCGAGCAGTACTTC. Its protein product is CTSSPGGWGTVEQYF.

The count of this clone is one. The chain uses TRBV7-2 and TRBJ2-7, with TRBD2 identical over 15 bases. V shed 0 bases and J 6 bases; nucleotides not matched to a gene: 3. This CDR3 is 16 amino acids long. Germline lookup yields CDR1 SGHTA and CDR2 FQGNSA. This CDR3 reads CASSLARGLAGGEQYF. The CDR3 nucleotides read TGTGCCAGCAGCTTAGCGAGGGGACTAGCGGGGGGCGAGCAGTACTTC.